Listed here are 22 T cell receptor beta chains from one sample, sequenced in a study of blood T cell repertoires in COVID-19. The method was immunoSEQ multiplex PCR; TCRdb's version includes in-frame clones alone and lacks a portion of them. This sample yields 70,000 to 90,000 clones, of which roughly 87% are seen a single time; 3.8% belongs to the top ten. What was sequenced was peripheral blood. These TCRs come from a man in his sixties with acute or convalescent COVID-19.

The chain carries TRBV10-3 and TRBJ1-5; the match to TRBD1 covers 7 bases. This CDR3 is built from 16 residues. Germline V lookup: CDR1 ENHRY, CDR2 SYGVKD. Unmatched junction bases numbered 10, after V lost 2 bases and J lost 6 bases. Here the CDR3 DNA reads TGTGCCATCAGTGAGGGAGGGGGCGCTTTCCCTCAGCCCCAGCATTTT. Protein sequence: CAISEGGGAFPQPQHF.

V and J are TRBV6-5 and TRBJ2-2, with D possibly TRBD1 on 5 matching bases. Trimming cost V 10 bases and J 1 base, with 13 bases left between them. CDR3 length equals 14 residues. From germline, CDR1 is MNHEY and CDR2 SVGAGI. The CDR3 DNA follows: TGTGCCACTGTCAGGGTTTTGAACACCGGGGAGCTGTTTTTT. This encodes CATVRVLNTGELFF.

The rearrangement joins TRBV19 to TRBJ2-5, with 8 bases matching TRBD2. V lost 3 bases, J lost 5 bases, and 8 bases stayed unmatched. The CDR3 extends over 15 amino acids. Germline CDR1 LNHDA, CDR2 SQIVND (reference sequence). The CDR3 loop is CASSMTGGAGETQYF. The CDR3 DNA is TGTGCCAGTAGTATGACCGGGGGGGCCGGTGAGACCCAGTACTTC.

The CDR3 here is CASSQGQGNSQPQHF. DNA of the CDR3: TGTGCCAGCTCACAGGGACAGGGAAACTCCCAGCCCCAGCATTTT. The chain joins TRBV18 to TRBJ1-5; 9 bases fit TRBD1. J was trimmed by 7 bases and V by 4 bases; bases with no gene match: 8. Germline CDR1 is KGHSH and CDR2 is LQKENI. The CDR3 spans 15 residues.

The J gene is TRBJ1-1, the V gene TRBV29-1; weak D call: TRBD1 (5 bases). Between the trimmed V and J ends, which lost 2 bases and 8 bases, there was a span of 24 bases. This CDR3 comprises 16 residues. The germline CDR1 and CDR2 sequences are SQVTM and ANQGSEA. The CDR3 DNA reads TGCAGCGTTGAAATTTTGCAGGACACAGGAGGGTACGAAGCTTTCTTT. Encoded protein: CSVEILQDTGGYEAFF.

This clone was detected only a few times. The V and J genes are TRBV24-1 and TRBJ2-1; D is uncertain. From germline, CDR1 is KGHDR and CDR2 SFDVKD. Trimming left V 3 bases short and J 9 bases short, with 5 bases between. The CDR3 loop spans 11 amino acids. The CDR3 DNA reads as TGTGCCACCAGTGATCGGTTTGAGCAGTTCTTC. Residues: CATSDRFEQFF.

J is TRBJ2-7 and V is TRBV6-5; 7 bases map to TRBD1. V shed 8 bases, J shed 3 bases, and the junction held 4 bases outside the gene matches. Per germline, CDR1 MNHEY and CDR2 SVGAGI. This CDR3 is built from 12 residues. The CDR3 coding sequence is TGTGCCAGCGGGACAGATTACTACGAGCAGTACTTC. Translating gives CASGTDYYEQYF.

This chain links TRBV10-1 with TRBJ2-1; D possibly corresponds to TRBD2 (5 bases). V was cut by 2 bases and J by 8 bases, with 16 bases left in between. CDR3 length: 15 amino acids. From germline, CDR1 is WNHNN and CDR2 SYGVQD (reference sequence). As DNA, the CDR3 is TGCGCCAGCAGTGAGGAAGCTAGCCCGGGCCATGAGCAGTTCTTC. This encodes CASSEEASPGHEQFF.

The CDR3 region has the DNA TGCAGCGCTCGGTTACTCTACGAGCAGTACTTC. It encodes CSARLLYEQYF. The chain has TRBV29-1 and TRBJ2-7; D is uncertain. Germline CDR1 is SQVTM and CDR2 is ANQGSEA. Trimming took off 7 bases at V and 3 bases at J, with 10 bases between the two ends. This CDR3 contains 11 residues.

This sequence joins TRBV5-4 and TRBJ2-7, with TRBD2 matching 7 bases. Trimming removed 0 bases from V and 0 bases from J; junction bases left unmatched: 0. This CDR3 has 14 residues. Germline lookup yields CDR1 SGHNT and CDR2 YYREEE (reference sequence). The CDR3 DNA reads as TGTGCCAGCAGCTTGGCGGGGGGCTCCTACGAGCAGTACTTC. Translated: CASSLAGGSYEQYF.

This clone was found once. This chain links TRBV7-8 with TRBJ2-3; no clear D. Per germline, CDR1 SGHVS and CDR2 FQNEAQ. The V and J ends lost 7 bases and 0 bases respectively, with 8 bases between them. This CDR3 is 13 amino acids long. The CDR3 DNA follows: TGTGCCAGCACGCCTGGCAGCACAGATACGCAGTATTTT. Amino acids: CASTPGSTDTQYF.

CDR3 sequence reads: CASSRRLAGDTDTQYF. CDR3 sequence (DNA): TGTGCCAGCAGCCGTCGACTAGCGGGAGACACAGATACGCAGTATTTT. The chain links TRBV5-4 to TRBJ2-3, with 12 bases lining up with TRBD2. The CDR3 sequence is 16 residues long. J was trimmed by 2 bases and V by 4 bases; bases with no gene match: 5. Germline-derived CDR1 and CDR2 are SGHNT and YYREEE (reference sequence).

The chain combines TRBV29-1 with TRBJ1-3, with D possibly being TRBD1 (5 bases). CDR3 size: 11 residues. With 7 bases removed from V and 4 bases from J, the gap between germline ends came to 8 bases. The germline V gene has CDR1 SQVTM and CDR2 ANQGSEA. For the CDR3, the DNA is TGCAGCGGCGGGGCCGGAAACACCATATATTTT. Translation gives CSGGAGNTIYF. Full variable domain (rest looked up from reference TRBV29-1 and TRBJ1-3): SAVISQKPSRDICQRGTSLTIQCQVDSQVTMMFWYRQQPGQSLTLIATANQGSEATYESGFVIDKFPISRPNLTFSTLTVSNMSPEDSSIYLCSGGAGNTIYFGEGSWLTVV.

The rearrangement uses TRBV27 and TRBJ2-1; 8 bases are shared with TRBD2. This CDR3 spans 12 amino acids. V gave up 10 bases and J gave up 13 bases; unmatched junction bases: 12. Germline V CDR1 and CDR2: MNHEY, SMNVEV (reference sequence). This chain's CDR3 is CATSKAGVEQFF. The CDR3 DNA follows: TGTGCCACCAGCAAAGCGGGAGTCGAACAGTTCTTC.

This clone appeared once. The chain joins TRBV7-9 to TRBJ2-1; no definite D call. Looked up from germline, CDR1 is SEHNR and CDR2 is FQNEAQ (reference sequence). This CDR3 is 16 amino acids long. V was pared by 3 bases and J by 6 bases, with 18 bases between. The CDR3 DNA sequence: TGTGCCAGCAGCTTCGCCGCGCCGGCAGGCATCAATGAGCAGTTCTTC. Translating gives CASSFAAPAGINEQFF.

The CDR3 DNA reads as TGTGCCAGCAGTTCATTCGACACGTCCACAGATACGCAGTATTTT. Protein sequence: CASSSFDTSTDTQYF. The gene calls are TRBV6-5 and TRBJ2-3; D is ambiguous. Per the germline V gene, CDR1 is MNHEY and CDR2 is SVGAGI. Trimming shortened V by 4 bases and J by 2 bases, and 13 bases separated the two germline ends. This CDR3 comprises 15 residues.

The chain uses TRBV6-5 and TRBJ1-1; TRBD1 might be the D (6 bases). Germline assignment: CDR1 MNHEY and CDR2 SVGAGI. The ends were cut back, 6 bases at V and 7 bases at J, with 15 bases in the middle. The CDR3 contains 13 residues. Written as DNA, the CDR3 is TGTGCCAGCAGAAAAAGCTCAGGGGTTGAAGCTTTCTTT. Protein sequence: CASRKSSGVEAFF.

This clone is a singleton in its sample. The chain links TRBV6-5 to TRBJ1-2; 8 bases agree with TRBD1. The CDR3 has 15 residues. V gave up 0 bases and J gave up 8 bases; unmatched junction bases: 8. In germline, CDR1 is MNHEY, CDR2 SVGAGI. CDR3 loop: CASSYSVQGARGYTF. In nucleotides, the CDR3 is TGTGCCAGCAGTTACTCGGTTCAGGGGGCACGGGGCTACACCTTC.

The CDR3 nucleotides are TGTGCCAGTAGTAGCGGGGGGGCGGTCTTGGAGACCCAGTACTTC. It yields the protein CASSSGGAVLETQYF. This chain connects TRBV19 to TRBJ2-5, with TRBD2 matching 9 bases. V shed 4 bases, J shed 5 bases, and the junction held 8 bases outside the gene matches. The germline V gene encodes CDR1 LNHDA and CDR2 SQIVND (reference sequence). The CDR3 spans 15 residues. Complete variable domain (other parts from reference TRBV19 and TRBJ2-5): DGGITQSPKYLFRKEGQNVTLSCEQNLNHDAMYWYRQDPGQGLRLIYYSQIVNDFQKGDIAEGYSVSREKKESFPLTVTSAQKNPTAFYLCASSSGGAVLETQYFGPGTRLLVL.

This rearrangement joins TRBV2 to TRBJ1-5; 8 bases map to TRBD1. The V and J ends lost 4 bases and 4 bases, in that order; junction bases with no gene match: 0. Germline values: CDR1 SNHLY, CDR2 FYNNEI. This CDR3 comprises 13 residues. The CDR3 DNA sequence: TGTGCCAGCAGTGGACAGGGGAATCAGCCCCAGCATTTT. Amino acids: CASSGQGNQPQHF. The whole variable domain, filled in from reference TRBV2 and TRBJ1-5, reads EPEVTQTPSHQVTQMGQEVILRCVPISNHLYFYWYRQILGQKVEFLVSFYNNEISEKSEIFDDQFSVERPDGSNFTLKIRSTKLEDSAMYFCASSGQGNQPQHFGDGTRLSIL.

This clone was observed once. The chain is built from TRBV6-5 and TRBJ1-3; D is ambiguous. Germline assignment: CDR1 MNHEY and CDR2 SVGAGI. CDR3 length equals 11 residues. V was shortened by 7 bases and J by 2 bases, with 3 bases between the two germline ends. The CDR3, as DNA: TGTGCCAGCACCGCTGGAAACACCATATATTTT. Translation: CASTAGNTIYF.

CDR3 bases: TGTGCCATCAGTGAGGGGGCAGGGGGAACCTACGAGCAGTACTTC. Its translation is CAISEGAGGTYEQYF. The chain uses TRBV10-3 and TRBJ2-7; TRBD1 aligns across 7 bases. The V segment lost 2 bases and the J segment 2 bases; nucleotides outside the gene matches: 6. There are 15 residues in the CDR3. Germline CDR1 ENHRY, CDR2 SYGVKD.